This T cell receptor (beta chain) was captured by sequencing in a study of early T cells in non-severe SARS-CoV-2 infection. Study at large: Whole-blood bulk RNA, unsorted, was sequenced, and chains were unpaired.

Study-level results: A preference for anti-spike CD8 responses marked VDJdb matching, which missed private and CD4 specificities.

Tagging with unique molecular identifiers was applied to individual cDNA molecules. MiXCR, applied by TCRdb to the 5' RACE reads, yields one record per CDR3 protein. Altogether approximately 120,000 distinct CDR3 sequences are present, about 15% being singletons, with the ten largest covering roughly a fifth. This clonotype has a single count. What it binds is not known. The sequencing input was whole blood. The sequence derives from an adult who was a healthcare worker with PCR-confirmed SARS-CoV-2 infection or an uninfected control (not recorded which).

In DNA form, the CDR3 reads TGTGCCAGCAGCGAAGTCTCTGGAAACACCATATATTTT. This gives the protein CASSEVSGNTIYF. This chain links TRBV9 with TRBJ1-3; D ambiguous. CDR1 and CDR2 (germline): SGDLS, YYNGEE. V dropped 3 bases and J dropped 0 bases, with 4 bases sitting between them. The CDR3 has 13 amino acids.